Each of the 14 T cell receptor beta chains below was sequenced from the same sample in a study of cytomegalovirus exposure and HLA in healthy donors. PCR employed 60 Vbeta and 13 Jbeta primers. Generated by immunoSEQ multiplex PCR, the TCRdb table keeps only in-frame clones and is missing some. The table shows 150,000 to 200,000 clones, with roughly four fifths occurring only once. Material: PBMCs. All receptors come from a woman in her fifties or sixties in good health and CMV-seropositive.

Regarding this clone: At the DNA level, this CDR3 is encoded by other sequences in the same sample as well. The chain is built from TRBV5-1 and TRBJ2-5, with a weak D call TRBD2 (6 bases). V lost 2 bases and J 1 base, leaving 9 bases between the germline ends. Germline V gene sequence: CDR1 SGHRS, CDR2 YFSETQ. The CDR3 consists of 14 residues. The CDR3 bases are TGCGCCAGCAGCTTCTACGGGGGCCAAGAGACCCAGTACTTC. Translated, it gives CASSFYGGQETQYF.

The genes are TRBV2 and TRBJ1-6; 8 bases align to TRBD1. The CDR3 is 15 residues long. The J segment lost 7 bases and the V segment lost 8 bases, leaving 10 bases of the junction unmatched. Germline CDR1 is SNHLY and CDR2 is FYNNEI. The CDR3 protein is CASEVMTGVNSPLHF. The CDR3 bases are TGTGCCAGCGAAGTGATGACAGGGGTAAATTCACCCCTCCACTTT. Drawing the rest from reference TRBV2 and TRBJ1-6, the complete variable domain is EPEVTQTPSHQVTQMGQEVILRCVPISNHLYFYWYRQILGQKVEFLVSFYNNEISEKSEIFDDQFSVERPDGSNFTLKIRSTKLEDSAMYFCASEVMTGVNSPLHFGNGTRLTVT.

The V gene is TRBV6-1, the J gene TRBJ1-2; 12 bases match TRBD1. Trimming cost V 4 bases and J 8 bases; bases outside gene matches: 8. Germline V gene sequence: CDR1 MNHNS, CDR2 SASEGT. The CDR3 is made up of 15 amino acids. This CDR3 reads CASSVLGQGAGGYTF. CDR3 sequence (DNA): TGTGCCAGCAGTGTATTGGGACAGGGGGCAGGAGGCTACACCTTC.

The chain uses TRBV2 and TRBJ2-7; perhaps TRBD2 as D (5 bases). Trimming pared 7 bases from V and 4 bases from J, leaving 14 bases between. The CDR3 spans 13 residues. Germline loops: CDR1 SNHLY, CDR2 FYNNEI. The DNA for the CDR3 is TGTGCCAGCACCGAGAGGGTCTGGTACGAGCAGTACTTC. It translates to CASTERVWYEQYF.

The chain is built from TRBV5-1 and TRBJ1-2; 9 nucleotides agree with TRBD1. CDR1 and CDR2 (germline): SGHRS, YFSETQ. Trimming cost V 2 bases and J 8 bases; bases outside gene matches: 10. The CDR3 extends over 15 amino acids. The CDR3 loop reads CASSFGQGSKGGYTF. The CDR3 region has the DNA TGCGCCAGCAGCTTTGGACAGGGGTCCAAAGGGGGCTACACCTTC.

The chain uses TRBV6-6 and TRBJ2-7, with D possibly TRBD2 on 6 matching bases. Trimming pared 4 bases from V and 3 bases from J, leaving 13 bases between. The CDR3 is made up of 14 amino acids. Germline V lookup: CDR1 MNHNY, CDR2 SVGAGI (reference sequence). As DNA, the CDR3 is TGTGCCAGCAGTTTCCTGCCGGGGGACTACGAGCAGTACTTC. Residues: CASSFLPGDYEQYF.

The chain is built from TRBV7-2 and TRBJ1-6, with 7 bases that match TRBD1. Germline V lookup: CDR1 SGHTA, CDR2 FQGNSA. The CDR3 contains 12 residues. V trimming: 5 bases; J trimming: 18 bases; junction bases outside the gene matches: 10. The CDR3 reads CASSPPGQVPHF. The DNA of the CDR3 is TGTGCCAGCAGCCCCCCCGGACAGGTACCCCACTTT.

Here the CDR3 reads CASGRDEEGTAYF. CDR3 sequence (DNA): TGTGCCAGCGGGAGGGACGAAGAGGGTACAGCGTATTTT. V is TRBV2 and J is TRBJ1-3; D is possibly TRBD1 (5 bases). CDR1 is SNHLY, CDR2 FYNNEI, per germline. The CDR3 is made up of 13 amino acids. Between the trimmed V and J ends, which lost 8 bases and 16 bases, there was a span of 24 bases.

The chain links TRBV30 to TRBJ1-3; 8 positions agree with TRBD1. The trim removed 4 bases at V and 2 bases at J, leaving 7 bases unmatched. This CDR3 is built from 15 residues. Germline V gives CDR1 GTSNPN, CDR2 SVGIG (reference sequence). CDR3 sequence reads: CAWILSGGPGNTIYF. The CDR3 nucleotides read TGTGCCTGGATCCTATCAGGGGGCCCTGGAAACACCATATATTTT.

V and J are TRBV5-1 and TRBJ2-2, with D possibly matching TRBD1 (6 bases). CDR1 is SGHRS, CDR2 YFSETQ, per germline. V lost 4 bases and J 3 bases, leaving 10 bases between the germline ends. This CDR3 comprises 14 residues. The CDR3 coding sequence is TGCGCCAGCAGCCCGGACAGATACACCGGGGAGCTGTTTTTT. It specifies CASSPDRYTGELFF.

The chain joins TRBV27 to TRBJ1-2; no reliable D call. This CDR3 comprises 13 residues. V lost 5 bases, J lost 4 bases, and 11 bases lay in between. The germline CDR1 and CDR2 sequences are MNHEY and SMNVEV (reference sequence). The CDR3 nucleotides are TGTGCCAGCAGTGATTCGGCGGGCTATGGCTACACCTTC. Its protein is CASSDSAGYGYTF.

V is TRBV20-1 and J is TRBJ2-1, with 8 bases that match TRBD1. This CDR3 contains 10 residues. The germline V gene has CDR1 DFQATT and CDR2 SNEGSKA (reference sequence). The junction had 6 bases not matched to a gene; V was cut back by 8 bases and J by 12 bases. CDR3 sequence: CSSRGLLQFF. The DNA of the CDR3 is TGCAGTTCCAGGGGGCTCCTGCAGTTCTTC.

This clone showed up many times. The CDR3 DNA follows: TGTGCCAGTGGGGGGTTGTTGCTTAATCAGCCCCAGCATTTT. Its translation is CASGGLLLNQPQHF. This chain uses TRBV19 with TRBJ1-5; D is perhaps TRBD1 (5 bases). This CDR3 spans 14 amino acids. The ends were cut back, 8 bases at V and 4 bases at J, with 15 bases in the middle. The germline V gene has CDR1 LNHDA and CDR2 SQIVND (reference sequence).

V and J are TRBV27 and TRBJ2-6; maybe TRBD1 (5 bases). The CDR3 spans 13 residues. V was shortened by 6 bases and J by 2 bases, with 5 bases between the two germline ends. Germline values: CDR1 MNHEY, CDR2 SMNVEV (reference sequence). As DNA, the CDR3 is TGTGCCAGCAGCAGGGCTGGGGCCAACGTCCTGACTTTC. Translation: CASSRAGANVLTF.